Listed below are T cell receptor beta chains from one sample, sequenced in a study of T cells in Graves' hyperthyroidism and ophthalmopathy. TCRdb re-analysed the multiplex PCR reads in MiXCR, keeping a single row per CDR3 protein. Of 500,000 to 700,000 distinct CDR3 sequences listed, around 15% are singletons. The sequenced material came from blood. The origin of the receptors is a young woman with Graves' hyperthyroidism. The CDR3 runs from the conserved cysteine through the conserved F or W. The D gene is left open where the match is weak. For some rows the clone size is stated as once, few or many, or as a class when expanded; others skip it.

CDR3: CATSDSGGSTDMQYF
DNA: TGTGCCACCAGTGATTCGGGGGGGAGCACAGATATGCAGTATTTT
J: TRBJ2-3
size: NA
V: TRBV24-1
D: TRBD2

CDR3: CASSGHRGDLSNEQFF
DNA: TGTGCCAGCAGCGGCCACCGGGGGGACCTTTCCAATGAGCAGTTCTTC
J: TRBJ2-1
size: few
V: TRBV6-2/TRBV6-3
D: TRBD2

CDR3: CASSESLDRANTEAFF
DNA: TGTGCCAGCAGTGAATCCCTCGACAGGGCGAACACTGAAGCTTTCTTT
J: TRBJ1-1
size: many
V: TRBV25-1
D: TRBD1

CDR3: CATGLVLSTDTQYF
DNA: TGTGCCACCGGACTCGTGTTATCCACAGATACGCAGTATTTT
J: TRBJ2-3
size: few
V: TRBV10-3
D: NA

CDR3: CASSLEGERVHEQYF
DNA: TGTGCCAGCAGCTTAGAGGGTGAGAGGGTCCACGAGCAGTACTTC
J: TRBJ2-7
size: many
V: TRBV7-9
D: NA

CDR3: CASSLAGISGNTIYF
DNA: TGTGCCAGCAGCTTAGCGGGAATCTCTGGAAACACCATATATTTT
J: TRBJ1-3
size: few
V: TRBV7-8
D: NA

CDR3: CASSRPDRSTEAFF
DNA: TGTGCCAGCAGCAGGCCCGACCGGAGCACTGAAGCTTTCTTT
J: TRBJ1-1
size: many
V: TRBV27
D: NA

CDR3: CASSIIQGGTGYNEQFF
DNA: TGTGCCAGCAGCATAATCCAAGGGGGAACGGGCTACAATGAGCAGTTCTTC
J: TRBJ2-1
size: many
V: TRBV7-2
D: NA

CDR3: CASSLGSSSEKLFF
DNA: TGCGCCAGCAGCTTGGGCAGTTCGAGTGAAAAACTGTTTTTT
J: TRBJ1-4
size: NA
V: TRBV5-1
D: NA

CDR3: CASKGGRDIDTQYF
DNA: TGTGCCAGCAAAGGCGGGAGGGATATAGATACGCAGTATTTT
J: TRBJ2-3
size: many
V: TRBV28
D: TRBD2

CDR3: CASSLYLSRVEAFF
DNA: TGTGCCAGCAGCTTATATTTATCCCGCGTGGAAGCTTTCTTT
J: TRBJ1-1
size: few
V: TRBV11-2
D: NA

CDR3: CASSLPGQGGYEQYF
DNA: TGTGCCAGCAGCCTTCCGGGACAGGGAGGCTACGAGCAGTACTTC
J: TRBJ2-7
size: many
V: TRBV11-2
D: TRBD1

CDR3: CASSLASDRSSYEQYF
DNA: TGCGCCAGCAGCTTGGCCTCGGACAGGAGCTCCTACGAGCAGTACTTC
J: TRBJ2-7
size: many
V: TRBV5-1
D: TRBD1

CDR3: CSARGTRDGYTF
DNA: TGCAGTGCTAGGGGGACCCGGGATGGCTACACCTTC
J: TRBJ1-2
size: few
V: TRBV20-1
D: NA

CDR3: CASSLGDGLPYEQYF
DNA: TGTGCCAGCAGTTTAGGGGACGGCTTACCCTACGAGCAGTACTTC
J: TRBJ2-7
size: NA
V: TRBV12-3/TRBV12-4
D: NA

CDR3: CASSKLAGNEQFF
DNA: TGTGCCAGCAGTAAACTAGCGGGGAATGAGCAGTTCTTC
J: TRBJ2-1
size: NA
V: TRBV2
D: TRBD2

CDR3: CASRRSGGYTEAFF
DNA: TGTGCCAGCAGGAGATCGGGTGGTTACACTGAAGCTTTCTTT
J: TRBJ1-1
size: many
V: TRBV6-1
D: NA

CDR3: CASTRTGSAQHF
DNA: TGTGCCAGCACCCGAACAGGGTCAGCCCAGCATTTT
J: TRBJ1-5
size: NA
V: TRBV12-3/TRBV12-4
D: NA

CDR3: CSAFRGNSNQPQHF
DNA: TGCAGTGCTTTTCGGGGGAATAGCAATCAGCCCCAGCATTTT
J: TRBJ1-5
size: NA
V: TRBV20-1
D: NA

CDR3: CSAEERERSDTQYF
DNA: TGCAGTGCTGAGGAGCGGGAGAGGTCAGATACGCAGTATTTT
J: TRBJ2-3
size: few
V: TRBV20-1
D: TRBD2

CDR3: CASGLAEETVRNYGYTF
DNA: TGTGCTAGTGGTTTGGCCGAGGAGACCGTCCGCAACTATGGCTACACCTTC
J: TRBJ1-2
size: many
V: TRBV12-5
D: NA

CDR3: CASSPEGLHTGELFF
DNA: TGTGCCAGCAGCCCAGAGGGGCTACACACCGGGGAGCTGTTTTTT
J: TRBJ2-2
size: few
V: TRBV11-2
D: NA

CDR3: CASSETAFLAYSYNSPLHF
DNA: TGTGCCAGCAGTGAAACAGCTTTTTTGGCCTACTCCTATAATTCACCCCTCCACTTT
J: TRBJ1-6
size: few
V: TRBV6-1
D: NA

CDR3: CASSLEVGVGQPQHF
DNA: TGTGCCAGCAGCCTAGAGGTAGGGGTGGGACAGCCCCAGCATTTT
J: TRBJ1-5
size: NA
V: TRBV7-2
D: NA

CDR3: CASSYYRESSGTQYF
DNA: TGTGCCAGCAGCTATTACCGGGAGTCATCAGGTACGCAGTATTTT
J: TRBJ2-3
size: NA
V: TRBV7-2
D: NA

CDR3: CSARSLAGVYNEQFF
DNA: TGCAGTGCTAGATCGCTAGCGGGAGTATATAATGAGCAGTTCTTC
J: TRBJ2-1
size: many
V: TRBV20-1
D: TRBD2

CDR3: CATSDTNSRRARDEQFF
DNA: TGTGCCACCAGTGACACAAATAGCAGGAGGGCCCGGGATGAGCAGTTCTTC
J: TRBJ2-1
size: few
V: TRBV24-1
D: NA

CDR3: CSVELYDREFTEAFF
DNA: TGCAGCGTTGAATTGTACGACAGGGAATTCACTGAAGCTTTCTTT
J: TRBJ1-1
size: NA
V: TRBV29-1
D: TRBD1

CDR3: CASSPREAWETQYF
DNA: TGTGCCAGCAGCCCGAGGGAAGCATGGGAGACCCAGTACTTC
J: TRBJ2-5
size: many
V: TRBV7-2
D: NA

CDR3: CASSAPQGDTQYF
DNA: TGTGCCAGCAGCGCCCCCCAGGGAGATACGCAGTATTTT
J: TRBJ2-3
size: many
V: TRBV9
D: NA

CDR3: CASSPEYPSTDTQYF
DNA: TGCGCCAGCAGCCCAGAGTACCCTAGCACAGATACGCAGTATTTT
J: TRBJ2-3
size: NA
V: TRBV5-1
D: NA

CDR3: CASSLGEGARGNTIYF
DNA: TGTGCCAGCAGCTTAGGAGAGGGGGCGCGAGGAAACACCATATATTTT
J: TRBJ1-3
size: few
V: TRBV13
D: TRBD1

CDR3: CASSPRRANWDNEQFF
DNA: TGTGCCAGCAGCCCACGCAGGGCCAACTGGGACAATGAGCAGTTCTTC
J: TRBJ2-1
size: many
V: TRBV11-2
D: NA

CDR3: CASSQDGLVGDEQFF
DNA: TGTGCCAGCAGCCAAGATGGCCTAGTCGGCGATGAGCAGTTCTTC
J: TRBJ2-1
size: many
V: TRBV3-1
D: NA

CDR3: CASSPSGTGDHQPQHF
DNA: TGTGCCAGCAGTCCCTCCGGGACAGGGGATCATCAGCCCCAGCATTTT
J: TRBJ1-5
size: few
V: TRBV28
D: TRBD1

CDR3: CASSSGLAPYNEQFF
DNA: TGTGCCAGCAGTTCAGGACTAGCTCCCTACAATGAGCAGTTCTTC
J: TRBJ2-1
size: many
V: TRBV6-2/TRBV6-3
D: TRBD2

CDR3: CASSARDRGYNEQFF
DNA: TGTGCCAGCAGTGCCCGGGACAGGGGGTACAATGAGCAGTTCTTC
J: TRBJ2-1
size: NA
V: TRBV25-1
D: TRBD1

CDR3: CASSLVTTRNSNEQFF
DNA: TGTGCCAGCAGCTTGGTCACTACCCGTAACAGCAATGAGCAGTTCTTC
J: TRBJ2-1
size: many
V: TRBV7-6
D: NA

CDR3: CASTRGTLNTGELFF
DNA: TGTGCCAGCACCAGAGGGACACTGAACACCGGGGAGCTGTTTTTT
J: TRBJ2-2
size: NA
V: TRBV6-2/TRBV6-3
D: NA

CDR3: CASSLTPGQGETRYF
DNA: TGTGCCAGCTCACTGACCCCGGGACAGGGTGAGACCCGGTACTTC
J: TRBJ2-5
size: once
V: TRBV18
D: TRBD1

CDR3: CAISETSGAETQYF
DNA: TGTGCCATCAGTGAGACTAGCGGGGCGGAGACCCAGTACTTC
J: TRBJ2-5
size: many
V: TRBV10-3
D: TRBD2

CDR3: CASSERTYSNQPQHF
DNA: TGTGCCAGCAGTGAACGGACCTATAGCAATCAGCCCCAGCATTTT
J: TRBJ1-5
size: many
V: TRBV2
D: NA

CDR3: CASSLGTGAKGTGELFF
DNA: TGTGCCAGCAGCTTAGGGACAGGGGCAAAGGGGACCGGGGAGCTGTTTTTT
J: TRBJ2-2
size: NA
V: TRBV11-2
D: TRBD1

CDR3: CSGGGGDTQYF
DNA: TGCAGCGGTGGCGGGGGGGATACGCAGTATTTT
J: TRBJ2-3
size: NA
V: TRBV29-1
D: TRBD2

CDR3: CASSFRQSNQPQHF
DNA: TGTGCCAGCAGTTTTAGGCAGAGCAATCAGCCCCAGCATTTT
J: TRBJ1-5
size: few
V: TRBV27
D: NA

CDR3: CASSISRTYEQYF
DNA: TGTGCCAGCAGTATTTCTAGAACCTACGAGCAGTACTTC
J: TRBJ2-7
size: few
V: TRBV28
D: NA

CDR3: CASGRGLGGSNTEAFF
DNA: TGTGCCAGCGGAAGGGGGCTGGGGGGGTCGAACACTGAAGCTTTCTTT
J: TRBJ1-1
size: many
V: TRBV6-1
D: TRBD1

CDR3: CASRRQGRQETQYF
DNA: TGTGCCAGCAGGCGACAGGGTCGGCAAGAGACCCAGTACTTC
J: TRBJ2-5
size: few
V: TRBV6-1
D: TRBD1

CDR3: CSATTSGDADEQFF
DNA: TGCAGTGCGACGACTAGCGGGGACGCCGATGAGCAGTTCTTC
J: TRBJ2-1
size: many
V: TRBV20-1
D: TRBD2

CDR3: CAIHSRGGRNTEAFF
DNA: TGTGCCATCCATTCTCGGGGTGGCAGGAACACTGAAGCTTTCTTT
J: TRBJ1-1
size: NA
V: TRBV10-3
D: NA

CDR3: CASSLDDTYGYTF
DNA: TGTGCCAGCAGTCTGGACGACACTTATGGCTACACCTTC
J: TRBJ1-2
size: few
V: TRBV7-9
D: NA

CDR3: CSALDRGETQYF
DNA: TGCAGTGCTTTAGACAGGGGTGAGACCCAGTACTTC
J: TRBJ2-5
size: many
V: TRBV20-1
D: TRBD1

CDR3: CASSSGGPSTDTQYF
DNA: TGTGCCAGCAGCTCGGGGGGCCCCAGCACAGATACGCAGTATTTT
J: TRBJ2-3
size: NA
V: TRBV11-1
D: NA

CDR3: CASSPSRGTIYF
DNA: TGTGCCAGCAGCCCGTCCAGGGGTACCATATATTTT
J: TRBJ1-3
size: few
V: TRBV6-2/TRBV6-3
D: NA

CDR3: CASSWTASGNTIYF
DNA: TGTGCCAGCAGTTGGACAGCCTCTGGAAACACCATATATTTT
J: TRBJ1-3
size: few
V: TRBV2
D: NA

CDR3: CASSLAGTGSLNTYEQYF
DNA: TGTGCCAGCAGCTTAGCCGGGACGGGCAGTCTAAACACCTACGAGCAGTACTTC
J: TRBJ2-7
size: many
V: TRBV11-2
D: NA

CDR3: CASASGGSGNTIYF
DNA: TGTGCCAGTGCCTCCGGGGGCTCTGGAAACACCATATATTTT
J: TRBJ1-3
size: few
V: TRBV6-1
D: NA